Following are 11 T cell receptor beta chains from one sample sequenced in a study of STAT5B mutations in CD4+ large granular lymphocyte leukemia. Sequencing used immunoSEQ multiplex PCR; TCRdb keeps in-frame clones, though not all of them. The sample includes fewer than 35,000 clones, less than 75% of them seen just once. Sequences were obtained from CD4+ T cells from blood buffy coats. Receptors were obtained from a human donor in good health.

V usage is TRBV29-1 and J usage is TRBJ1-2; 9 nucleotides line up with TRBD1. The J segment lost 6 bases and the V segment lost 7 bases, leaving 6 bases of the junction unmatched. Germline assignment: CDR1 SQVTM and CDR2 ANQGSEA. The CDR3 spans 12 residues. Here the CDR3 DNA reads TGCAGCGCCACCAGGACAGGGGATGGCTACACCTTC. Protein product: CSATRTGDGYTF.

This rearrangement joins TRBV2 to TRBJ1-2; no clear D. Germline V gives CDR1 SNHLY, CDR2 FYNNEI. V lost 6 bases, J lost 1 base, and 12 bases lay in between. This CDR3 has 14 residues. The CDR3 sequence is CASRVGMDNYGYTF. Here the CDR3 DNA reads TGTGCCAGCAGAGTCGGGATGGATAACTATGGCTACACCTTC. Filled out from reference TRBV2 and TRBJ1-2, the complete variable domain reads EPEVTQTPSHQVTQMGQEVILRCVPISNHLYFYWYRQILGQKVEFLVSFYNNEISEKSEIFDDQFSVERPDGSNFTLKIRSTKLEDSAMYFCASRVGMDNYGYTFGSGTRLTVV.

The CDR3 region is CASSGGLAGYNEQFF. CDR3 DNA sequence: TGCGCCAGCAGCGGGGGACTAGCGGGGTACAATGAGCAGTTCTTC. The chain has TRBV5-1 and TRBJ2-1; TRBD2 aligns across 13 bases. This CDR3 has 15 residues. V gave up 4 bases and J gave up 4 bases; unmatched junction bases: 2. Germline assignment: CDR1 SGHRS and CDR2 YFSETQ.

CDR3: CASSSGGRGYTDTQYF. The CDR3 coding sequence is TGCGCCAGCAGCTCCGGGGGCCGCGGTTACACAGATACGCAGTATTTT. This rearrangement joins TRBV5-1 to TRBJ2-3; D is perhaps TRBD1 or TRBD2 (6 bases each). In germline, CDR1 is SGHRS, CDR2 YFSETQ. Trimming removed 3 bases from V and 2 bases from J, with 16 bases in between. CDR3 length equals 16 residues.

The chain uses TRBV7-2 and TRBJ1-2; TRBD1 matches at 7 bases. Per the germline V gene, CDR1 is SGHTA and CDR2 is FQGNSA. With V trimmed by 5 bases and J by 2 bases, 17 bases remained unmatched. The CDR3 totals 18 residues. CDR3 bases: TGTGCCAGCAGCACGCAACAGGGGCCTGCTAACTTCAACTATGGCTACACCTTC. Protein: CASSTQQGPANFNYGYTF.

This clone was observed a single time. V gene TRBV21-1 combines with J gene TRBJ1-5. TRBV21-1 is annotated as a pseudogene. The CDR3 contains 14 residues. CDR3 nucleotide sequence: TGTGCCAGCAGGGGACGCATAGTCCATCAGCCCCAGCATTTT. This codes for CASRGRIVHQPQHF.

The chain employs TRBV4-3 and TRBJ1-2; maybe TRBD1 (5 bases). V was clipped by 3 bases and J by 4 bases, with 15 bases between them. The CDR3 covers 15 residues. Germline values: CDR1 LGHNA, CDR2 YSLEER. CDR3 in DNA: TGCGCCAGCAGCCAGGACACAGGTCGGGCCTATGGCTACACCTTC. Its translation: CASSQDTGRAYGYTF.

This clone showed up just once. DNA for the CDR3: TGCGCCAGCAGCCAAGGACAGGGGATGAACACTGAAGCTTTCTTT. It is translated as CASSQGQGMNTEAFF. The chain combines TRBV5-1 with TRBJ1-1; 9 positions agree with TRBD1. The CDR3 contains 15 residues. Trimming took 4 bases from V and 0 from J; bases not matched to a gene: 4. Germline V gene lookup returns CDR1 SGHRS and CDR2 YFSETQ.

The CDR3 protein is CASSPSSGNTIYF. CDR3 bases: TGTGCCAGCAGCCCTAGCTCTGGAAACACCATATATTTT. The V call is TRBV5-6, the J call TRBJ1-3; D unresolved. V was pared by 4 bases and J by 0 bases, with 5 bases between. Germline CDR1 is SGHDT and CDR2 is YYEEEE. The CDR3 spans 13 residues.

The V call is TRBV2, the J call TRBJ2-2; TRBD1 aligns across 7 bases. The J segment lost 4 bases and the V segment lost 7 bases, leaving 12 bases of the junction unmatched. The CDR3 totals 16 residues. Germline CDR1 and CDR2: SNHLY and FYNNEI. The CDR3 spells CASTHEGAAGTGELFF. CDR3 bases: TGTGCCAGCACCCACGAGGGGGCTGCGGGCACCGGGGAGCTGTTTTTT.

This chain's CDR3 is CASSRALGGNNYGYTF. The DNA of the CDR3 is TGTGCCAGCAGCCGAGCACTCGGGGGCAATAACTATGGCTACACCTTC. This chain uses TRBV7-9 with TRBJ1-2; possibly TRBD1 for D (6 bases). The V end was cut by 5 bases, the J end by 1 base, with 17 bases between. CDR3 length equals 16 residues. CDR1 and CDR2 from the germline V gene are SEHNR and FQNEAQ (reference sequence).